Listed below are T cell receptor beta chains from one sample, sequenced in a study of shared T cell receptors in the human thymus. The data were produced by immunoSEQ multiplex PCR, yet TCRdb's version contains in-frame clones alone and is incomplete. The table has about 660,000 clones, over 75% seen once; the top ten hold about 0.01%. This sample also appeared in a second study, on human thymus T cells.

The sequencing sample was made of thymocytes. The source is a boy in the first two years of life with a congenital heart defect. Each CDR3 is given with its conserved first and last residue. Each record gives: clone size, CDR3 length, V gene, J gene, D gene, CDR3 DNA, CDR3 protein. The D gene is left open where the match is weak. Clone size is given for some rows only: seen once, a few or many times, or a class if the clone is expanded.

-,15,TRBV6-1,TRBJ2-7,TRBD1,TGTGCCAGCAGTGAAGGAGGGACAGGGGCCTACGAGCAGTACTTC,CASSEGGTGAYEQYF
-,15,TRBV27,TRBJ2-3,TRBD2,TGTGCCAGCAGTCTCCACGGGAGGGCCTCAGATACGCAGTATTTT,CASSLHGRASDTQYF
-,19,TRBV4-3,TRBJ2-4,TRBD2,TGCGCCAGCAGCCAAGAGGATATACCGGGACTACGAGCCAAAAACATTCAGTACTTC,CASSQEDIPGLRAKNIQYF
-,16,TRBV14,TRBJ2-7,-,TGTGCCAGCAGCCAAGATTGGGCAGGGTCAGGCTACGAGCAGTACTTC,CASSQDWAGSGYEQYF
-,16,TRBV5-8,TRBJ2-7,TRBD2,TGTGCCAGCAGCTTCGGTATCGGCGGGAGGACCTACGAGCAGTACTTC,CASSFGIGGRTYEQYF
-,13,TRBV28,TRBJ2-7,TRBD1,TGTGCCAGCACGGGACAGTGTGACTACGAGCAGTACTTC,CASTGQCDYEQYF
-,13,TRBV6-4,TRBJ1-1,-,TGTGCCAGCAGTGACTCGGAGGGCACTGAAGCTTTCTTT,CASSDSEGTEAFF
once,16,TRBV28,TRBJ1-1,TRBD1,TGTGCCAGCAGCTCAGGACAGGGAGGGCTTTGGCCTGAAGCTTTCTTT,CASSSGQGGLWPEAFF
-,13,TRBV6-1,TRBJ2-7,TRBD1,TGTGCCAGCCATGACAGGGGCTCCTACGAGCAGTACTTC,CASHDRGSYEQYF
-,13,TRBV9,TRBJ2-1,-,TGTGCCAGCAGCGAAACCCCTAGGAGTGAGCAGTTCTTC,CASSETPRSEQFF
-,13,TRBV7-9,TRBJ2-3,-,TGTGCCAGCAGCTTAGGCTTCGGAGTCACGCAGTATTTT,CASSLGFGVTQYF
-,12,TRBV27,TRBJ2-7,-,TGTGCCAGCAGTGGAGGAATCCACGAGCAGTACTTC,CASSGGIHEQYF
-,15,TRBV13,TRBJ2-5,-,TGTGCCAGCAGCCCCCCACAACAGGAAGGGGAGACCCAGTACTTC,CASSPPQQEGETQYF
-,14,TRBV11-2,TRBJ2-3,TRBD1,TGTGCCAGCACCTGGGGCAGGGGGACAGATACGCAGTATTTT,CASTWGRGTDTQYF
-,15,TRBV7-2,TRBJ1-1,-,TGTGCCAGCAGCGTTCGTACAGGGAGGAACACTGAAGCTTTCTTT,CASSVRTGRNTEAFF
-,15,TRBV29-1,TRBJ1-2,TRBD1,TGCAGCGTTGAATATAAGGCAGGGGGAAACTATGGCTACACCTTC,CSVEYKAGGNYGYTF
once,15,TRBV9,TRBJ2-1,TRBD1,TGTGCCAGCAGCCCCCCAGGGGGCTCCCACAATGAGCAGTTCTTC,CASSPPGGSHNEQFF
-,14,TRBV27,TRBJ2-1,-,TGTGCCAGCAGTCCCCTCCCAGGTGTTACTGAGCAGTTCTTC,CASSPLPGVTEQFF
few,19,TRBV6-4,TRBJ1-2,-,TGTGCCAGCAGTGCCATTGGACAGCCCCAGAGGGCCACCAACTATGGCTACACCTTC,CASSAIGQPQRATNYGYTF
-,20,TRBV21-1,TRBJ1-4,-,TGTGCCAGCAGCAAAGATGGCGACGACAGGGGCCTTGCAACTAATGAAAAACTGTTTTTT,CASSKDGDDRGLATNEKLFF
-,14,TRBV7-2,TRBJ1-5,TRBD1,TGTGCCAGCAGCTCGCGACAGGGAAATCAGCCCCAGCATTTT,CASSSRQGNQPQHF
-,15,TRBV15,TRBJ2-2,-,TGTGCCACCAGCAGAGGACTATTCAACACCGGGGAGCTGTTTTTT,CATSRGLFNTGELFF
-,18,TRBV4-3,TRBJ2-3,TRBD2,TGCGCCAGCAGCCCTCTGGGCCCTAGCGGACAAAGCACAGATACGCAGTATTTT,CASSPLGPSGQSTDTQYF
few,18,TRBV4-1,TRBJ2-4,TRBD2,TGCGCCAGCAGCCTGGGACTAGCGGGAGTTTTGGCCAAAAACATTCAGTACTTC,CASSLGLAGVLAKNIQYF
-,14,TRBV7-6,TRBJ2-3,TRBD2,TGTGCCAGCAGCCCCTCGGGGGGGTATGGTACGCAGTATTTT,CASSPSGGYGTQYF
-,18,TRBV7-9,TRBJ1-5,TRBD1,TGTGCCAGCAGCTCCGGGACAGTGATTTATGATAGCAATCAGCCCCAGCATTTT,CASSSGTVIYDSNQPQHF
-,17,TRBV4-1,TRBJ2-1,-,TGCGCCAGCAGCCAAGATATCCGGGAGCGGCAAGACAATGAGCAGTTCTTC,CASSQDIRERQDNEQFF
-,16,TRBV18,TRBJ1-4,-,TGTGCCAGCTCACCCCAGGACACTGTTCGTAATGAAAAACTGTTTTTT,CASSPQDTVRNEKLFF
-,17,TRBV7-8,TRBJ2-2,TRBD2,TGTGCCAGCAGCTCGAAGACTAGCGGAACGAACACCGGGGAGCTGTTTTTT,CASSSKTSGTNTGELFF
-,15,TRBV6-4,TRBJ2-6,-,TGTGCCAGCAGTGAAGGGGGATCCGGGGCCAACGTCCTGACTTTC,CASSEGGSGANVLTF
-,17,TRBV15,TRBJ2-1,TRBD2,TGTGCCACCAGCAGAGATCCGATAGCGGGAGTTAGGAATGAGCAGTTCTTC,CATSRDPIAGVRNEQFF
-,14,TRBV5-1,TRBJ2-7,TRBD2,TGCGCCAGCAGCGTTAGCGGGAGGGCTGGAGAGCAGTACTTC,CASSVSGRAGEQYF
-,12,TRBV15,TRBJ1-1,-,TGTGCCACCAGAAGGGGGTGGACTGAAGCTTTCTTT,CATRRGWTEAFF
-,13,TRBV28,TRBJ2-7,-,TGTGCCAGCAGTTTGGTCATGGGCTTACCCCCCGACTTC,CASSLVMGLPPDF
-,17,TRBV11-2,TRBJ2-7,TRBD2,TGTGCCAGCAGCTTAGGCCTCGGGACTAGCGGCTCCTACGAGCAGTACTTC,CASSLGLGTSGSYEQYF
-,13,TRBV9,TRBJ1-2,-,TGTGCCAGCAGCCCCACGGGGAGGGCCCGCTACACCTTC,CASSPTGRARYTF
-,13,TRBV21-1,TRBJ2-1,-,TGTGCCGGAACACAGGGGGCGCTAGGTGAGCAGTTCTTC,CAGTQGALGEQFF
few,15,TRBV7-2,TRBJ2-2,-,TGTGCCAGCAGCTTAGTTTCAGGGAACACCGGGGAGCTGTTTTTT,CASSLVSGNTGELFF
-,12,TRBV28,TRBJ2-7,-,TGTGCCAGCAGTCTTCTAGTCTACGAGCAGTACTTC,CASSLLVYEQYF
-,14,TRBV5-1,TRBJ2-7,TRBD1,TGCGCCTCCCCGGGGGGACAGGGGTACTACGAGCAGTACTTC,CASPGGQGYYEQYF
-,15,TRBV5-6,TRBJ1-3,-,TGTGCCAGCAGCTTGAGCCTCGACTCTGGAAACACCATATATTTT,CASSLSLDSGNTIYF
-,16,TRBV7-2,TRBJ2-3,TRBD2,TGTGCCAGCAGTTTAGGACTAGCGGCCCAGGGAGATACGCAGTATTTT,CASSLGLAAQGDTQYF
-,13,TRBV27,TRBJ2-7,TRBD1,TGTGCCAGCAGTTTCCAGACAGGGACCGAGCAGTACTTC,CASSFQTGTEQYF
-,16,TRBV9,TRBJ2-3,TRBD2,TGTGCCAGCAGCGTAGCAGGTAGCGGGACCACAGATACGCAGTATTTT,CASSVAGSGTTDTQYF
few,14,TRBV27,TRBJ2-1,-,TGTGCCAGCAGCCGACTAGTTCCCTACAATGAGCAGTTCTTC,CASSRLVPYNEQFF
-,14,TRBV4-2,TRBJ2-7,TRBD2,TGTGCCAGCAGCCTCAGCGGGATTACGGGCGAGCAGTACTTC,CASSLSGITGEQYF
-,16,TRBV6-6,TRBJ2-2,TRBD2,TGTGCCAGCAGGTCCGGGACTAGGAGTGACACCGGGGAGCTGTTTTTT,CASRSGTRSDTGELFF
-,13,TRBV19,TRBJ2-1,TRBD2,TGTGCCAGTACGGCGGGAGGGTTGTATGAGCAGTTCTTC,CASTAGGLYEQFF
-,18,TRBV30,TRBJ2-6,-,TGTGCCTGGAGTGTACGCGACAGAGGAAGCTCTGGGGCCAACGTCCTGACTTTC,CAWSVRDRGSSGANVLTF
-,19,TRBV19,TRBJ2-7,TRBD1,TGTGCCAGTAGCTCAAAAGGGACAGCGCGCACCTTCCTACCCTACGAGCAGTACTTC,CASSSKGTARTFLPYEQYF
-,17,TRBV5-6,TRBJ2-1,TRBD1,TGTGCCAGCAGCTTGAAAGCGCCGGGACAGGGGGGCAATGAGCAGTTCTTC,CASSLKAPGQGGNEQFF